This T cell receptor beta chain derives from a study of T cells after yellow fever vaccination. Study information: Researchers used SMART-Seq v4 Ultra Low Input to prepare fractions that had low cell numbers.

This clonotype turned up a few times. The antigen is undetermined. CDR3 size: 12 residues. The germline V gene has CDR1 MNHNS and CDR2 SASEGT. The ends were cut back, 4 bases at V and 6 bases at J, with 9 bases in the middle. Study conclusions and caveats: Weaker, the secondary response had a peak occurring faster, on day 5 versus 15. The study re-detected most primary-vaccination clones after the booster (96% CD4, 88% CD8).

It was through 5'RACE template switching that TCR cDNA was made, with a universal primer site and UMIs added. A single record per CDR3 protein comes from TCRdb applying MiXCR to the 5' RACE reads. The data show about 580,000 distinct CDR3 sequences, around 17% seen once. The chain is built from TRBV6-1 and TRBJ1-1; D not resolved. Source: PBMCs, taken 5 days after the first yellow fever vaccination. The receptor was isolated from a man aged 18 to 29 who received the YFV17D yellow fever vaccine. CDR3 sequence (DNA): TGTGCCAGCAGTGCCCGGTTATCTGAAGCTTTCTTT. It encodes CASSARLSEAFF.